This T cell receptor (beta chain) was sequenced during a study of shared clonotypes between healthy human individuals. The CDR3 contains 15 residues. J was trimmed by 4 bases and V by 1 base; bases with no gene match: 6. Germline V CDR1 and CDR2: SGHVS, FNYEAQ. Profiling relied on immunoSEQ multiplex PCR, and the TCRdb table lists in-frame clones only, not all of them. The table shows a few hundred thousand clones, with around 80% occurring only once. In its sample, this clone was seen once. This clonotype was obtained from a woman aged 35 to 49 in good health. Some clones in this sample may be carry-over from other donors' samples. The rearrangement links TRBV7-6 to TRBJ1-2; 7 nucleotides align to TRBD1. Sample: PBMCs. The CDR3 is CASSLGDRVGYGYTF. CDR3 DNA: TGTGCCAGCAGCTTAGGTGACAGGGTCGGCTATGGCTACACCTTC.